This T cell receptor (beta chain) was profiled in a study of CD8+ T cells in alopecia areata. In the study overall: Treatment comprised oral tofacitinib, 5 to 10 mg twice daily, in treated patients. The study's findings and limits: Possibly because of HLA-related factors, TCR sharing was less clear across patients than in mice.

The CDR3 runs to 13 residues. The germline V gene has CDR1 MNHEY and CDR2 SVGAGI. Trimming removed 0 bases at V and 10 bases at J, with 10 bases between. There are a few counts of this clone. Its antigen is not identified. After isolation, RNA underwent reverse transcription to generate cDNA as the sequencing template. TCRdb's table, derived via immunoSEQ multiplex PCR, lists solely in-frame clones and lacks some. The sample includes more than 150,000 clones, 59% of them seen just once. The chain employs TRBV6-5 and TRBJ1-5; D not certain. Material: CD4+ T cells sorted from blood, obtained at week 0. The clonotype comes from a human donor with alopecia areata. Written as DNA, the CDR3 is TGTGCCAGCAGTTACTCGGCCCAACCTCCCCAGCATTTT. Translating it yields CASSYSAQPPQHF.